Shown below are 10 T cell receptor beta chains from a single sample sequenced in a study of CD4 T cells in relation to SARS-CoV-2 and coronaviruses. Their antigen targets remain unknown. CD4+ T cells from unexposed donors were obtained before the COVID-19 pandemic (2011-2018). The cells were cultured for 9 to 11 days before CD4+ T cells were isolated. Sequencing used immunoSEQ multiplex PCR; TCRdb keeps in-frame clones, though not all of them. This repertoire shows just under 20,000 clones, about 80% found once; its top ten account for about 10%. The sample consisted of CD4+ T cells from PBMCs, cultured in vitro. Receptors were obtained from a human donor in good health.

The CDR3 region has the DNA TGTGCCAGCAGCTTCGCCTTGCTAGCGGGGGGGCCAAAGGAGGGGGATACGCAGTATTTT. Its translation is CASSFALLAGGPKEGDTQYF. V and J are TRBV5-4 and TRBJ2-3, with 12 bases matching TRBD2. Germline CDR1 is SGHNT and CDR2 is YYREEE (reference sequence). This CDR3 is built from 20 residues. V dropped 2 bases and J dropped 6; count of bases not matched to a gene: 19.

The table lists this clone with a count of one. The V gene is TRBV5-1, the J gene TRBJ2-1; TRBD2 matches at 11 bases. The CDR3 totals 16 residues. V shed 0 bases, J shed 4 bases, and the junction held 3 bases outside the gene matches. Per germline, CDR1 SGHRS and CDR2 YFSETQ. The CDR3 DNA follows: TGCGCCAGCAGCTTGGAGACTAGCGGGGTTTACAATGAGCAGTTCTTC. Encoded protein: CASSLETSGVYNEQFF. Together with reference TRBV5-1 and TRBJ2-1, the CDR3 gives the full variable domain: KAGVTQTPRYLIKTRGQQVTLSCSPISGHRSVSWYQQTPGQGLQFLFEYFSETQRNKGNFPGRFSGRQFSNSRSEMNVSTLELGDSALYLCASSLETSGVYNEQFFGPGTRLTVL.

This clone has just a few counts. The rearrangement joins TRBV25-1 to TRBJ2-2, with 7 bases aligning to TRBD1. V lost 1 base and J lost 5; bases outside the gene matches: 7. Per germline, CDR1 MGHDK and CDR2 SYGVNS. CDR3 length: 16 residues. CDR3 loop: CASSESDRARTGELFF. The CDR3 coding sequence is TGTGCCAGCAGTGAATCTGACAGGGCGAGGACCGGGGAGCTGTTTTTT. Based on the CDR3 plus reference TRBV25-1 and TRBJ2-2, the full variable domain is EADIYQTPRYLVIGTGKKITLECSQTMGHDKMYWYQQDPGMELHLIHYSYGVNSTEKGDLSSESTVSRIRTEHFPLTLESARPSHTSQYLCASSESDRARTGELFFGEGSRLTVL.

The CDR3 is CASMANYGYTF. In nucleotides, the CDR3 is TGTGCCAGCATGGCTAACTATGGCTACACCTTC. The J gene is TRBJ1-2, the V gene TRBV6-5; D is ambiguous. The CDR3 covers 11 residues. CDR1 and CDR2 (germline): MNHEY, SVGAGI. The V end lost 7 bases, the J end lost 0 bases, and 3 bases lay between the germline ends.

This clone came up a few times. The CDR3, as DNA: TGCAGCGCCTCGGGGACAGGAATCTACGAGCAGTACTTC. The encoded protein is CSASGTGIYEQYF. The chain has TRBV29-1 and TRBJ2-7, with 8 bases aligning to TRBD1. Germline V gene lookup returns CDR1 SQVTM and CDR2 ANQGSEA. J lost 3 bases, V lost 7 bases, and 8 bases had no gene match. CDR3 length: 13 amino acids.

This clone appeared a single time. V is TRBV28 and J is TRBJ1-2; 10 bases line up with TRBD1. The CDR3 has 15 residues. Per the germline V gene, CDR1 is MDHEN and CDR2 is SYDVKM. V shed 5 bases, J shed 3 bases, and the junction held 6 bases outside the gene matches. CDR3 DNA: TGTGCCAGCAGTCCATCGGGACAGGGGTACTATGGCTACACCTTC. It translates to CASSPSGQGYYGYTF.

The rearrangement links TRBV25-1 to TRBJ1-4; D perhaps matches TRBD1 (6 bases). The germline V gene encodes CDR1 MGHDK and CDR2 SYGVNS. The CDR3 is made up of 15 amino acids. Trimming removed 2 bases from V and 3 bases from J, with 10 bases in between. The DNA of the CDR3 is TGTGCCAGCAGTGAAAGGGGGTTAGCTAATGAAAAACTGTTTTTT. Protein sequence: CASSERGLANEKLFF.

This chain links TRBV29-1 with TRBJ1-2, with 8 bases aligning to TRBD1. The CDR3 has 14 residues. Trimming at V came to 3 bases and at J to 0 bases, leaving 3 bases not matched to a gene. Per the germline V gene, CDR1 is SQVTM and CDR2 is ANQGSEA. Here the CDR3 DNA reads TGCAGCGTTGAGGGGGACAGGTCTAACTATGGCTACACCTTC. It specifies CSVEGDRSNYGYTF.

This clone was seen a single time. The CDR3 here is CASSFTASTDTQYF. The CDR3 DNA follows: TGTGCCAGCAGCTTCACGGCTAGCACAGATACGCAGTATTTT. The genes are TRBV7-3 and TRBJ2-3; D uncertain. The CDR3 spans 14 residues. V gave up 3 bases and J gave up 0 bases, with 7 bases separating them. CDR1 is SGHTA, CDR2 FQGTGA, per germline.

V gene TRBV11-3 combines with J gene TRBJ2-1; D unclear. The CDR3 length is 15 residues. V lost 0 bases and J 5 bases, leaving 11 bases between the germline ends. Germline V gene data show CDR1 as SGHNT and CDR2 as YENEEA. Written as DNA, the CDR3 is TGTGCCAGCAGCTTAGATATCGGAACAGACAATGAGCAGTTCTTC. Its translation: CASSLDIGTDNEQFF.